The 2 T cell receptor beta chains below come from one sample, sequenced in a study of early T cells in non-severe SARS-CoV-2 infection. TCRdb recomputed calls from the 5' RACE reads with MiXCR, one row per CDR3 protein. The sample lists roughly 64,000 distinct CDR3 sequences, about an eighth occurring once. Sequencing was performed on whole blood. These receptors were taken from an adult who was a healthcare worker with PCR-confirmed SARS-CoV-2 infection or an uninfected control (not recorded which).

This clonotype was observed many times. The rearrangement joins TRBV7-2 to TRBJ2-7, with 9 bases matching TRBD2. Per the germline V gene, CDR1 is SGHTA and CDR2 is FQGNSA. Losses at the gene ends were 0 bases for V and 3 bases for J; bases not matched to a gene: 6. The length of the CDR3 is 16 residues. In DNA form, the CDR3 reads TGTGCCAGCAGCTTAGCTAGTAGCGGGGGAGGCTACGAGCAGTACTTC. Translated, it gives CASSLASSGGGYEQYF.

In its sample, this clonotype was seen a few times. This chain links TRBV20-1 with TRBJ2-7; 13 bases fit TRBD2. The CDR3 sequence is 17 residues long. V was clipped by 4 bases and J by 2 bases; unmatched bases: 11. Germline-derived CDR1 and CDR2 are DFQATT and SNEGSKA (reference sequence). CDR3 protein: CSAKSPGTSGKTYEQYF. The CDR3 DNA reads as TGCAGTGCTAAAAGTCCCGGGACTAGCGGGAAAACCTACGAGCAGTACTTC.